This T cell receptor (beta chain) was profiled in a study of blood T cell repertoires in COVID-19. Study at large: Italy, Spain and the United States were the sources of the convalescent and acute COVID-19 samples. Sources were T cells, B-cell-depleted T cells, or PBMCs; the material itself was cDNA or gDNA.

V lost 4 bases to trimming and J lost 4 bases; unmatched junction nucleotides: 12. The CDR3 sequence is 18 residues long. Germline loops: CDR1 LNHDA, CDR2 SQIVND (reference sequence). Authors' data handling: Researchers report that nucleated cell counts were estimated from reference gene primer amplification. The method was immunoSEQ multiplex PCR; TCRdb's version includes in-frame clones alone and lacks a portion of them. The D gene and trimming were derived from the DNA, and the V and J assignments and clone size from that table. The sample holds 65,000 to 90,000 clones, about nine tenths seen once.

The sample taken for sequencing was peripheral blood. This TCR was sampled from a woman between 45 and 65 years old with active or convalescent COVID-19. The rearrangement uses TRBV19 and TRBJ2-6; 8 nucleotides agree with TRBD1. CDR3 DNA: TGTGCCAGTAGTACCCCAGGGGGCCTAGGGGTCGGGGCCAACGTCCTGACTTTC. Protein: CASSTPGGLGVGANVLTF. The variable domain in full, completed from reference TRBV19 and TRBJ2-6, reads DGGITQSPKYLFRKEGQNVTLSCEQNLNHDAMYWYRQDPGQGLRLIYYSQIVNDFQKGDIAEGYSVSREKKESFPLTVTSAQKNPTAFYLCASSTPGGLGVGANVLTFGAGSRLTVL.